This T cell receptor (beta chain) was observed in a study of shared clonotypes between healthy human individuals. Study at large: Each donor's CD8 memory used one plate, CD8 naive two, each CD4 subset three. Study observations and caveats: Several donors showed sharing of approximately 5% of naive CD4 clonotypes. Unshared clonotypes carried lower generation probabilities than those common to all four donors.

Concerning this clone: Its antigen remains unknown.

Into CD45RA+ naive and CD45RA-negative memory subsets, the CD4+ cells were split. Sequencing used immunoSEQ multiplex PCR; TCRdb keeps in-frame clones, though not all of them. The table records hundreds of thousands of clones, around 74% of them present only once. This TCR derives from a woman aged 25 to 39 in good health. The sample was memory CD4+ T cells sorted from blood. Subset here: CD45RA-negative fraction.

CDR3 sequence reads: CASRRQSVAQPQHF. The CDR3 coding sequence is TGTGCCAGCAGACGACAATCCGTCGCTCAGCCCCAGCATTTT. The chain has TRBV28 and TRBJ1-5, with no clear D. Germline assignment: CDR1 MDHEN and CDR2 SYDVKM. The length of the CDR3 is 14 residues. Trimming took off 6 bases at V and 6 bases at J, with 15 bases between the two ends.